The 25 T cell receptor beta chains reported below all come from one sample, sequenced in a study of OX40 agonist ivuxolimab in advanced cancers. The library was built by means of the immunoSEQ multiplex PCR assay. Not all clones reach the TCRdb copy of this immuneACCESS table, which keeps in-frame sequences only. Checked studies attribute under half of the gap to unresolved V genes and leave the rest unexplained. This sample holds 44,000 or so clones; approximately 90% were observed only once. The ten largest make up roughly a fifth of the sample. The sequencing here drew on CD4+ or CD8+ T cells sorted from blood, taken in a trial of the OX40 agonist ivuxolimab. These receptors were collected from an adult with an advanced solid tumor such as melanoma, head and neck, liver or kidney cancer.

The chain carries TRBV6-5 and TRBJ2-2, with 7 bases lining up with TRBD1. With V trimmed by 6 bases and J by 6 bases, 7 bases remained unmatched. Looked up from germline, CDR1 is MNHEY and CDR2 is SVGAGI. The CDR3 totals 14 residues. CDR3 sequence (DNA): TGTGCCAGCAGAGGGGGCGCCGGGGCCGGGGAGCTGTTTTTT. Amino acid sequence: CASRGGAGAGELFF.

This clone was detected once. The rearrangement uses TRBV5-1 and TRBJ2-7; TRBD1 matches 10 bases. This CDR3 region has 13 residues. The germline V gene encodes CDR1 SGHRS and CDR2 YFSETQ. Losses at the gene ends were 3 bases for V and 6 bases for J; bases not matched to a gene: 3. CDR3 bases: TGCGCCAGCAGCTCCGACAGGGGGCGCGAGCAGTACTTC. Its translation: CASSSDRGREQYF.

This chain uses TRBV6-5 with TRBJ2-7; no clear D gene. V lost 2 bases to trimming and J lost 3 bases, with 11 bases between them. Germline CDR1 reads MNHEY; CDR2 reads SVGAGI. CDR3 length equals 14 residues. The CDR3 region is CASSYRVESYEQYF. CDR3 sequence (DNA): TGTGCCAGCAGTTACAGGGTCGAAAGCTACGAGCAGTACTTC.

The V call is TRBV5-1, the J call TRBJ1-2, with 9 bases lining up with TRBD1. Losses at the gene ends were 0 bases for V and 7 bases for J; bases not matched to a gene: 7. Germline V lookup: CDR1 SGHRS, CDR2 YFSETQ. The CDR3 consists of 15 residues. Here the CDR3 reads CASSLVGQGTVGYTF. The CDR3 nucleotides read TGCGCCAGCAGCTTGGTCGGACAGGGGACCGTTGGCTACACCTTC.

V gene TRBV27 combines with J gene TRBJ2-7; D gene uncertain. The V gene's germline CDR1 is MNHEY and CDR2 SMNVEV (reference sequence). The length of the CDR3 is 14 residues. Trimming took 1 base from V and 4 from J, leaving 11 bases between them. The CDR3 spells CASSLFGVGYEQYF. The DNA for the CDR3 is TGTGCCAGCAGTTTATTTGGGGTTGGGTACGAGCAGTACTTC.

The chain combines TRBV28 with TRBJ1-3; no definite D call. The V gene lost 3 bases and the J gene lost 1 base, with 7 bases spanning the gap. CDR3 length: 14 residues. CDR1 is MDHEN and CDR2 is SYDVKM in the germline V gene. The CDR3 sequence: CASSLSMSGNTIYF. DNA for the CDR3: TGTGCCAGCAGTTTGTCGATGTCTGGAAACACCATATATTTT.

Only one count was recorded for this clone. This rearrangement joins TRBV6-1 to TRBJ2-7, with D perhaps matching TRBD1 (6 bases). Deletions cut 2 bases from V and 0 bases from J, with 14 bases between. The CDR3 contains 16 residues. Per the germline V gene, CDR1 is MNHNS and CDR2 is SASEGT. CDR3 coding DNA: TGTGCCAGCAGTGAAATCCAGGGGTTTATCTCCTACGAGCAGTACTTC. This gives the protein CASSEIQGFISYEQYF.

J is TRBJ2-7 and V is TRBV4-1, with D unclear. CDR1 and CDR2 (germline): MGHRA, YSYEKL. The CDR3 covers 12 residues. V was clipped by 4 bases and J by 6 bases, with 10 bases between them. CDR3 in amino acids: CASSLAGGEQYF. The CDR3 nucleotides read TGCGCCAGCAGCCTCGCAGGTGGCGAGCAGTACTTC.

CDR3: CASSLSRTGGVMGYGYTF. The CDR3 DNA reads TGTGCCAGCAGTTTATCGAGGACAGGGGGAGTTATGGGATATGGCTACACCTTC. The chain combines TRBV27 with TRBJ1-2; TRBD1 matches 10 bases. This CDR3 has 18 amino acids. The V segment lost 0 bases and the J segment 5 bases; nucleotides outside the gene matches: 12. Per the germline V gene, CDR1 is MNHEY and CDR2 is SMNVEV (reference sequence).

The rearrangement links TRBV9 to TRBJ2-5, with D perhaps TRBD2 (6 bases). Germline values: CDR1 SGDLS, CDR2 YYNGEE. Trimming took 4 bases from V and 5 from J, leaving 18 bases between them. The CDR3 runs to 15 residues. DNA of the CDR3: TGTGCCAGCAGCCCCCGCGGGACGCGCCCGGAGACCCAGTACTTC. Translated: CASSPRGTRPETQYF. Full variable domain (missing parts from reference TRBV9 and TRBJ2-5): DSGVTQTPKHLITATGQRVTLRCSPRSGDLSVYWYQQSLDQGLQFLIQYYNGEERAKGNILERFSAQQFPDLHSELNLSSLELGDSALYFCASSPRGTRPETQYFGPGTRLLVL.

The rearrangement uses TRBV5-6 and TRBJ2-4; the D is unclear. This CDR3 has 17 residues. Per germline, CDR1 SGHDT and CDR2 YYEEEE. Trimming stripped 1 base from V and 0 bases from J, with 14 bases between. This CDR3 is CASSLLVAARAKNIQYF. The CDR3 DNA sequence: TGTGCCAGCAGCTTGTTGGTTGCAGCCCGAGCCAAAAACATTCAGTACTTC. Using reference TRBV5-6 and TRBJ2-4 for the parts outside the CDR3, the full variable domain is DAGVTQSPTHLIKTRGQQVTLRCSPKSGHDTVSWYQQALGQGPQFIFQYYEEEERQRGNFPDRFSGHQFPNYSSELNVNALLLGDSALYLCASSLLVAARAKNIQYFGAGTRLSVL.

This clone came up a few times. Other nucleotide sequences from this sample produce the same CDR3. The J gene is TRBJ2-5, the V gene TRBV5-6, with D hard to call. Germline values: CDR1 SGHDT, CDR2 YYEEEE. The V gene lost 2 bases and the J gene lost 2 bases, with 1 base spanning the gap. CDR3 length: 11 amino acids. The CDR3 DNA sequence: TGTGCCAGCAGCTTACAAGAGACCCAGTACTTC. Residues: CASSLQETQYF.

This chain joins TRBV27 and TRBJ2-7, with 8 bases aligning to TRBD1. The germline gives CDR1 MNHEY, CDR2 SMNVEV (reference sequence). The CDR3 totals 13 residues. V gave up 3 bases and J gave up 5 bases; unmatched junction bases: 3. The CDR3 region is CASSLQGANEQYF. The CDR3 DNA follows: TGTGCCAGCAGTTTGCAGGGGGCGAACGAGCAGTACTTC.

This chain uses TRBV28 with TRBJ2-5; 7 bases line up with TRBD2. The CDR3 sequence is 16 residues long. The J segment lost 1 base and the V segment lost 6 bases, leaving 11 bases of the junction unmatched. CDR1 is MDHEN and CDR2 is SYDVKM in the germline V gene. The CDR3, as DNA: TGTGCCAGCAGCCGAAACCTGGCTAGCGGCCAAGAGACCCAGTACTTC. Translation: CASSRNLASGQETQYF.

CDR3 sequence reads: CASSLGRGRNQPQHF. The CDR3 DNA is TGTGCCAGCAGCTTGGGAAGGGGGAGGAATCAGCCCCAGCATTTT. The V and J genes are TRBV5-6 and TRBJ1-5; D perhaps matches TRBD1 (6 bases). Trimming removed 0 bases from V and 4 bases from J, with 11 bases in between. Germline CDR1 and CDR2: SGHDT and YYEEEE. The CDR3 loop spans 15 amino acids.

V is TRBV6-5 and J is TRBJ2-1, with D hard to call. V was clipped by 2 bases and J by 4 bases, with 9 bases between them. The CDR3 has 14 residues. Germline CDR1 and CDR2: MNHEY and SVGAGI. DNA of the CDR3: TGTGCCAGCAGTTACAGCGACAAGTACAATGAGCAGTTCTTC. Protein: CASSYSDKYNEQFF.

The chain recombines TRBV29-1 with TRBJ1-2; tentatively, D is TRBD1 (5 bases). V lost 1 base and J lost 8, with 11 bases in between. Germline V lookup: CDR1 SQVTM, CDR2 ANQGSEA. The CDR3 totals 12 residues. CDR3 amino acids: CSVEGQGAGYTF. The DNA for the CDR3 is TGCAGCGTTGAAGGGCAGGGAGCGGGCTACACCTTC.

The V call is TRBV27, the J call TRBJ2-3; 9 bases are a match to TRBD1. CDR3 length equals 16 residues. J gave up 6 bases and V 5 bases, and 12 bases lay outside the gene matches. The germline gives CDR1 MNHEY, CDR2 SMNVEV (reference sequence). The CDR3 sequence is CASSLLPGQGKDTQYF. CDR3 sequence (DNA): TGTGCCAGCAGTCTTCTACCGGGACAGGGCAAGGATACGCAGTATTTT.

The CDR3 here is CASSAFLAGLETQYF. The CDR3 region has the DNA TGTGCCAGCAGCGCCTTTCTAGCGGGACTGGAGACCCAGTACTTC. This chain joins TRBV9 and TRBJ2-5; 9 nucleotides line up with TRBD2. Germline V gene sequence: CDR1 SGDLS, CDR2 YYNGEE. V gave up 3 bases and J gave up 5 bases; unmatched junction bases: 8. The CDR3 runs 15 residues.

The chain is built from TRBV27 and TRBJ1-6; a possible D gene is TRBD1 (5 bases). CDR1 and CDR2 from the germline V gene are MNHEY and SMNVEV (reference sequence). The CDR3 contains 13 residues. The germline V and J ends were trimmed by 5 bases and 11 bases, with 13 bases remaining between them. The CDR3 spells CASSPAGTPPLHF. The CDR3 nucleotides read TGTGCCAGCAGTCCGGCCGGGACGCCACCCCTCCACTTT.

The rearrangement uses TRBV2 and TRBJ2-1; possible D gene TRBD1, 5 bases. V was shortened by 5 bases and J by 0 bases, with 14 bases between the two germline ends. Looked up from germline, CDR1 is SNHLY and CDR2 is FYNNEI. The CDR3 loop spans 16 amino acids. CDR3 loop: CASSQGYRPSYNEQFF. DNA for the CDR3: TGTGCCAGCAGTCAGGGCTACAGGCCCTCCTACAATGAGCAGTTCTTC.

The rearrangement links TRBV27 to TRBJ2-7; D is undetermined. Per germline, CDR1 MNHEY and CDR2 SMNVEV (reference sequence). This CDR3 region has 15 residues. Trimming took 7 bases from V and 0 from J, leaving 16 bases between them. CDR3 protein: CASNSGHSSSYEQYF. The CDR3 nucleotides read TGTGCCAGCAACTCTGGGCATTCCAGCTCCTACGAGCAGTACTTC.

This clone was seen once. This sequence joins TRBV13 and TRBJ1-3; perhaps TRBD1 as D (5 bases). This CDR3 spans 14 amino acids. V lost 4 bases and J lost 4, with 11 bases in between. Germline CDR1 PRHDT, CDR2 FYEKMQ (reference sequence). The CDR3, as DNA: TGTGCCAGCAGCTCCCGGGGCGGAGGAAACACCATATATTTT. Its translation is CASSSRGGGNTIYF.

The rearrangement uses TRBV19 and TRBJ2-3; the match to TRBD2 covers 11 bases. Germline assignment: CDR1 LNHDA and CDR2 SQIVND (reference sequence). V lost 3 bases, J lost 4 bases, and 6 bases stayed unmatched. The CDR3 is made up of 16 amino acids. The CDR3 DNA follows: TGTGCCAGTAGTATCGTAGCGGGGGGGCCAGCAGATACGCAGTATTTT. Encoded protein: CASSIVAGGPADTQYF.

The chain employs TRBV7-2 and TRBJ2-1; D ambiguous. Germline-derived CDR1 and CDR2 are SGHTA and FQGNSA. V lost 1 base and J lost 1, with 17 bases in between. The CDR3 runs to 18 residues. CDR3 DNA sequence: TGTGCCAGCAGCTTAGTTTCCTACCCCGGGTCTTCCTACAATGAGCAGTTCTTC. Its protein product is CASSLVSYPGSSYNEQFF.